This T cell receptor (beta chain) emerged from a study of blood T cell repertoires in COVID-19. From germline, CDR1 is MNHEY and CDR2 SMNVEV (reference sequence). CDR3 length equals 15 residues. Trimming pared 2 bases from V and 2 bases from J, leaving 10 bases between. Per the original methods: By means of reference gene primer amplification, nucleated cell counts were estimated. The repertoire was sequenced with immunoSEQ multiplex PCR; TCRdb's copy has only in-frame clones and lacks some. That table gives V, J and clone size, and the DNA gave D and trimming. The data show 300,000 to 400,000 clones, roughly 86% seen once.

Sequenced input: peripheral blood. The receptor's source is a man under 40 with COVID-19, enrolled during active disease. The J gene is TRBJ1-3, the V gene TRBV27; D is possibly TRBD1 (6 bases). This CDR3 is CASSLRDTPGNTIYF. CDR3 DNA: TGTGCCAGCAGTTTACGGGACACACCTGGAAACACCATATATTTT.